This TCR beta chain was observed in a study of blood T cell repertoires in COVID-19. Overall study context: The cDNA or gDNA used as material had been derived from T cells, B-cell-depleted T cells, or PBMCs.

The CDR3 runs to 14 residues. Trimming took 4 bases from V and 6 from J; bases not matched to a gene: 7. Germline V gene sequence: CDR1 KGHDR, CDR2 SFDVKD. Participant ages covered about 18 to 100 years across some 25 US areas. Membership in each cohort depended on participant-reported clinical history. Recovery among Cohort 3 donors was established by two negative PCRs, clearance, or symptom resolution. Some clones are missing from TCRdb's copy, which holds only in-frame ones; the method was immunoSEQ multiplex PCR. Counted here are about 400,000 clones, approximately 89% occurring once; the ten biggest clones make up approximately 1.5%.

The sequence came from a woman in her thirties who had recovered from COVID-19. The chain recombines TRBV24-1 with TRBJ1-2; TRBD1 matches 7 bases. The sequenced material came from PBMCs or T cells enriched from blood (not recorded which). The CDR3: CATSDPGQVHGYTF. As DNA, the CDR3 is TGTGCCACCAGTGACCCCGGACAGGTGCATGGCTACACCTTC.